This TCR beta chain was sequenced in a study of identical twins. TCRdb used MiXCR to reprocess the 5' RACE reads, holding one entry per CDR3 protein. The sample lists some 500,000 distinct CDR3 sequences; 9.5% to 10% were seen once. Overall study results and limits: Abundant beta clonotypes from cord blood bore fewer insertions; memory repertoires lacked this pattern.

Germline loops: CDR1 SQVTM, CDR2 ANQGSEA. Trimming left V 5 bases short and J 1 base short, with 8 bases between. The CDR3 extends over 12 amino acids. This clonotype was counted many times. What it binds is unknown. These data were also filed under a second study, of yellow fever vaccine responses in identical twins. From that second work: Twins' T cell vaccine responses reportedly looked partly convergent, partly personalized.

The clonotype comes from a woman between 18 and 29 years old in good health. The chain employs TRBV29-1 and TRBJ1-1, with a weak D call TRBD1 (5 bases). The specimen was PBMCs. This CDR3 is CSVYDRNTEAFF. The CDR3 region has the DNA TGCAGCGTTTATGACAGGAACACTGAAGCTTTCTTT.